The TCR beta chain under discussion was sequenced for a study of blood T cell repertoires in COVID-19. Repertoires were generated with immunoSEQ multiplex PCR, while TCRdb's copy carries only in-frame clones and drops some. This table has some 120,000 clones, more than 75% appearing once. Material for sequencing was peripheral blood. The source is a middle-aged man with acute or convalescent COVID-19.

CDR3 loop: CASSLSQMETQYF. CDR3 sequence (DNA): TGTGCCAGCAGCTTAAGTCAGATGGAGACCCAGTACTTC. The chain is built from TRBV7-7 and TRBJ2-5; D gene ambiguous. This CDR3 is built from 13 residues. Germline V gene lookup returns CDR1 SSHAT and CDR2 FNYEAQ (reference sequence). V was pared by 2 bases and J by 5 bases, with 9 bases between.